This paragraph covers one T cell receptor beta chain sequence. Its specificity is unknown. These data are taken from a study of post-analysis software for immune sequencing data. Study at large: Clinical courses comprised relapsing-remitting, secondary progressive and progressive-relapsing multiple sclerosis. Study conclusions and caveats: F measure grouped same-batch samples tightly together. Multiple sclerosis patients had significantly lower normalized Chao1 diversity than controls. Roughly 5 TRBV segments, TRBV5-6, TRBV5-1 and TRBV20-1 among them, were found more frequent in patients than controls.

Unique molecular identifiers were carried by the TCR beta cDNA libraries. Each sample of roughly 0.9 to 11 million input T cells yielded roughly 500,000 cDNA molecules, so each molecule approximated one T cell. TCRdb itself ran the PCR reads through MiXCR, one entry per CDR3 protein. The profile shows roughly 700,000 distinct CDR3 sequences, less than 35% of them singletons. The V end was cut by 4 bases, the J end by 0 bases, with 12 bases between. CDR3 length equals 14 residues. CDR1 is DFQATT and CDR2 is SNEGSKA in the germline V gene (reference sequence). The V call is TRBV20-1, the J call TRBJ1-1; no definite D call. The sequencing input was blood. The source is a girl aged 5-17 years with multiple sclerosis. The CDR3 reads CSAKSAVVNTEAFF. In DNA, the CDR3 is TGCAGTGCTAAAAGTGCGGTGGTGAACACTGAAGCTTTCTTT.